This passage covers 5 T cell receptor beta chains from one sample sequenced in a study of cytomegalovirus exposure and HLA in healthy donors. In the PCR, 60 Vbeta and 13 Jbeta primers were used. Some clones are missing from TCRdb's copy, which holds only in-frame ones; the method was immunoSEQ multiplex PCR. There are around 200,000 clones in the sample; around nine tenths occur only once, and less than 0.4% lies in the top ten. Specimen: PBMCs. Receptors originate from a woman younger than 45 in good health and CMV-seronegative.

The genes are TRBV5-1 and TRBJ1-1; 8 bases fit TRBD1. The germline gives CDR1 SGHRS, CDR2 YFSETQ. The CDR3 sequence is 14 residues long. V was pared by 0 bases and J by 5 bases, with 3 bases of the junction left unmatched. The CDR3 sequence is CASSLDNRGTEAFF. The CDR3 DNA is TGCGCCAGCAGCTTGGATAACAGGGGGACTGAAGCTTTCTTT.

The V and J genes are TRBV19 and TRBJ2-5, with TRBD1 matching 7 bases. The V gene end was trimmed by 3 bases and the J gene end by 4 bases; junction bases not matched to a gene: 5. The length of the CDR3 is 14 residues. Germline CDR1 reads LNHDA; CDR2 reads SQIVND (reference sequence). Here the CDR3 DNA reads TGTGCCAGTAGTATCACAGGGGTTCCAGAGACCCAGTACTTC. Translated, it gives CASSITGVPETQYF.

The V and J genes are TRBV11-3 and TRBJ2-1; D is perhaps TRBD2 (5 bases). Trimming took off 1 base at V and 9 bases at J, with 7 bases between the two ends. This CDR3 comprises 12 residues. The germline CDR1 and CDR2 sequences are SGHNT and YENEEA. The CDR3 region has the DNA TGTGCCAGCAGCTTAGCGAGGGCTGAGCAGTTCTTC. The encoded protein is CASSLARAEQFF.

This clone appeared many times. The V and J genes are TRBV11-1 and TRBJ2-7; D gene uncertain. CDR1 is SGHAT, CDR2 FQDESV, per germline (reference sequence). V lost 4 bases to trimming and J lost 5 bases, with 9 bases between them. The CDR3 length is 12 residues. The CDR3 loop is CASSSLSHEQYF. CDR3 nucleotides: TGTGCCAGCAGCTCGCTTAGCCACGAGCAGTACTTC.

A few counts support this clone. The rearrangement joins TRBV19 to TRBJ1-5, with 7 bases matching TRBD1. The junction had 7 bases not matched to a gene; V was cut back by 4 bases and J by 4 bases. The CDR3 is 15 residues long. The V gene's germline CDR1 is LNHDA and CDR2 SQIVND (reference sequence). The CDR3 is CASSKRTQGNQPQHF. The DNA for the CDR3 is TGTGCCAGTAGTAAACGAACACAGGGGAATCAGCCCCAGCATTTT.